This paragraph covers one T cell receptor beta chain sequence. Its antigen is unknown. Qualities for individual bases were not recorded, and no much larger clone is one base off. This record comes from a study of cytomegalovirus exposure and HLA in healthy donors (dated by TCRdb to the late 2010s). For context, the study as a whole: The 650 to 750 repertoires of the first cohort and the 120 or so validation repertoires were produced on the same platform, according to a later analysis. The study aimed to test whether signatures of past pathogen exposure could be identified by cataloging public T cell receptors. A separate validation cohort of about 110 different subjects was used in addition to the roughly 700-subject first cohort. High-throughput TCR immunosequencing, statistical association of individual TCRs with disease status, and machine learning were combined to predict cytomegalovirus infection status. General study outcomes and caveats: Across donors, most TCR sequences were observed very rarely, whereas some public TCRs were present in many individuals. In vitro tests confirmed that three of the cytomegalovirus-associated TCR beta chains recognize cytomegalovirus antigens. The classifier was reported to diagnose cytomegalovirus status with high specificity and sensitivity in both the original and validation cohorts. A later analysis found that TCRs clustered in the first cohort also tended to co-occur in the approximately 120 validation repertoires, with approximately 95% of cluster scores above 0. The study gave a list of under 200 TCR beta chains associated with cytomegalovirus. It was suggested by the authors that the approach could potentially be generalized to other disease states and immunological phenotypes. A later analysis lacked HLA typing for the validation cohort, so it scored co-occurrence in that cohort across all 110 or so repertoires.

The library was prepared using the immunoSEQ multiplex PCR assay. As for the authors' bioinformatics: To diagnose cytomegalovirus status from the catalog of TCR beta chain sequences, a statistical classification framework was built. TCRdb limited this immuneACCESS table to in-frame rearrangements with V and J called. A share of clones is missing; checked studies link under half to unresolved V genes, and the rest is unexplained. V, J and clone size derive from that table, while D and trimming were established from the DNA sequence. The table for this sample lists about 360,000 clones; 86% of them were counted only once. The top ten constitute roughly 0.8% of the sample. Donors formed part of the validation cohort, which comprised over a hundred subjects and was distinct from the first cohort of 550 to 850 subjects. CDR3 length: 16 amino acids, cysteine to phenylalanine. Left in the record is the CDR3 DNA by itself, 48 bases read in frame from the first base. CDR1 and CDR2 are drawn from the germline V gene: MDHEN, SYDVKM. Trimming leaves V shorter by 1 base and J shorter by 6 bases, with the junction holding 4 bases beyond the gene matches.

The chain joins TRBV28 to TRBJ1-5; TRBD1 matches 12 bases in the middle. Sequencing was performed on PBMCs. This receptor was obtained from a woman younger than 30 in good health and CMV-seronegative. This receptor carries the CDR3 CASSLSGTGGFQPQHF. The DNA is TGTGCCAGCAGTTTATCCGGGACAGGGGGCTTTCAGCCCCAGCATTTT.